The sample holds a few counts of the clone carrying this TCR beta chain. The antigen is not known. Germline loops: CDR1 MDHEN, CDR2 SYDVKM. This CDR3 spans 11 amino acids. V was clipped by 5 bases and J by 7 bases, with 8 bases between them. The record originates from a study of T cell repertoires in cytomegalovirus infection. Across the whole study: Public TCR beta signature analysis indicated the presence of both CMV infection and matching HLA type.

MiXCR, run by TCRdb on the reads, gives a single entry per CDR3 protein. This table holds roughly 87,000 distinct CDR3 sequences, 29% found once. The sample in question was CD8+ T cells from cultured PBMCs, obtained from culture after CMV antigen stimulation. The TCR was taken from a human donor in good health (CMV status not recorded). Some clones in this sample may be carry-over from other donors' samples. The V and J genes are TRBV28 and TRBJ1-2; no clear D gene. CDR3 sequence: CASSAGGGYTF. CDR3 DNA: TGTGCCAGCAGTGCGGGCGGTGGCTACACCTTC.